This T cell receptor (beta chain) was sequenced in a study of CD8 T cells in Susac syndrome. Germline loops: CDR1 DFQATT, CDR2 SNEGSKA (reference sequence). Trimming shortened V by 3 bases and J by 6 bases, and 15 bases separated the two germline ends. The CDR3 covers 14 residues. It was negative isolation that provided the CD8+ and CD4+ T cells, whereas TEMRA cells were enriched by FACS. The RNA input was roughly 0.45 to 1 ug, and it was reverse transcribed with random hexamers. With immunoSEQ multiplex PCR, TCR beta CDR3 was amplified across 54 Vbeta and 13 Jbeta. MiXCR, run by TCRdb on the immunoSEQ multiplex PCR reads, gives a single entry per CDR3 protein. The sample holds about 120,000 distinct CDR3 sequences, 90% to 95% seen once.

Source material: CD4+ T cells from PBMCs. This receptor was obtained from a human donor in good health. This rearrangement joins TRBV20-1 to TRBJ2-1; D remains unclear. This CDR3 is CSASPRRLFNEQFF. CDR3 DNA sequence: TGCAGTGCTAGTCCTAGACGGTTGTTCAATGAGCAGTTCTTC.